The 3 T cell receptor beta chains below were found in one sample sequenced in a study of blood T cells in healthy people across ages. A second about 6 to 11 cycle PCR used barcoded and J-beta primers. TCRdb re-called the 5' RACE reads with MiXCR, one entry per CDR3 protein. The sample gives some 880,000 distinct CDR3 sequences, roughly 34% of which show up once; approximately 12% is in the top ten. Sequenced input: blood. The source of these receptors is a man aged 18 to 29 in good health.

The gene calls are TRBV27 and TRBJ2-7, with D possibly TRBD2 on 5 matching bases. V was cut by 3 bases and J by 7 bases, with 19 bases left in between. This CDR3 comprises 15 residues. Per germline, CDR1 MNHEY and CDR2 SMNVEV (reference sequence). The CDR3 reads CASSLRARRHNEQYF. In nucleotides, the CDR3 is TGTGCCAGCAGTTTGCGGGCCCGGCGACACAATGAGCAGTACTTC.

The chain employs TRBV10-3 and TRBJ2-3; no reliable D call. The CDR3 consists of 15 residues. Looked up from germline, CDR1 is ENHRY and CDR2 is SYGVKD. V lost 6 bases to trimming and J lost 2 bases, with 15 bases between them. CDR3 coding DNA: TGTGCCATCAGCGCCCTCGCGGAGAACACAGATACGCAGTATTTT. It specifies CAISALAENTDTQYF.

The chain combines TRBV2 with TRBJ2-5, with TRBD2 identical over 7 bases. Germline loops: CDR1 SNHLY, CDR2 FYNNEI. Losses at the gene ends were 2 bases for V and 11 bases for J; bases not matched to a gene: 23. CDR3 length equals 18 residues. The CDR3 DNA sequence: TGTGCCAGCAGTGAATTTGGGGAGGTTAGGGCGGGAGAAGGTGAGCAGTACTTC. This translates into CASSEFGEVRAGEGEQYF. The full variable domain, its missing parts supplied by reference TRBV2 and TRBJ2-5, is EPEVTQTPSHQVTQMGQEVILRCVPISNHLYFYWYRQILGQKVEFLVSFYNNEISEKSEIFDDQFSVERPDGSNFTLKIRSTKLEDSAMYFCASSEFGEVRAGEGEQYFGPGTRLLVL.